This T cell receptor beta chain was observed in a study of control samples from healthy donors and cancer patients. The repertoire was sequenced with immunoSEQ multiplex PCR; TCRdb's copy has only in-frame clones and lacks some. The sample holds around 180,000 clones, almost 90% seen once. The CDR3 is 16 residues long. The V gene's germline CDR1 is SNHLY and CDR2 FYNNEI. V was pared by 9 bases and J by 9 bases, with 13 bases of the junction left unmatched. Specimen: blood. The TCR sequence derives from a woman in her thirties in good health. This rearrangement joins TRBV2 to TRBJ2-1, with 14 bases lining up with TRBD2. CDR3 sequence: CARAGTSGRREGEQFF. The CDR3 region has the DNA TGTGCCAGAGCCGGGACTAGCGGGAGAAGAGAGGGTGAGCAGTTCTTC.